Listed below are T cell receptor beta chains from one sample, sequenced in a study of CD8 T cells in ankylosing spondylitis. TCRdb called the 5' RACE reads again in MiXCR, with one record for every CDR3 protein. The sample yields some 140,000 distinct CDR3 sequences, about 10% seen once. What was sequenced was blood, either unsorted or a sorted T cell fraction (not recorded which). These receptors came from a female donor with ankylosing spondylitis or in good health (not recorded which). CDR3s include the opening cysteine and the closing phenylalanine or tryptophan. D genes are given only for firm matches. Clone size appears in some rows only: once, few, many, or a class for an expanded clone.

clone_size j_call v_call d_call cdr3_aa cdr3_nt
many TRBJ2-7 TRBV5-1 NA CASSLGGGNEQYF TGCGCCAGCAGCTTGGGAGGGGGTAACGAGCAGTACTTC
many TRBJ1-2 TRBV7-2 NA CASSLIGPGGYTF TGTGCCAGCAGCTTAATAGGGCCGGGGGGCTACACCTTC
many TRBJ2-7 TRBV6-1 NA CASRERYRVDDEQYF TGTGCCAGCAGAGAGCGATACAGGGTCGACGACGAGCAGTACTTC
few TRBJ1-1 TRBV20-1 NA CSAEGSLGTEAFF TGCAGTGCCGAGGGGAGTTTGGGCACTGAAGCTTTCTTT
many TRBJ2-3 TRBV2 TRBD1 CASSESGRGRDTQYF TGTGCCAGCAGTGAAAGCGGCAGGGGGCGTGATACGCAGTATTTT
many TRBJ1-2 TRBV14 NA CASSQGLNYGYTF TGTGCCAGCAGCCAAGGGCTGAACTATGGCTACACCTTC
many TRBJ2-5 TRBV14 NA CASSQDRVKETQYF TGTGCCAGCAGCCAAGATCGAGTAAAAGAGACCCAGTACTTC
many TRBJ2-7 TRBV28 NA CASSRLYEQYF TGTGCCAGCAGTCGCCTCTACGAGCAGTACTTC
many TRBJ1-1 TRBV5-6 TRBD1 CASSSDRGGAEAFF TGTGCCAGCAGCTCGGACAGGGGAGGTGCTGAAGCTTTCTTT
NA TRBJ1-2 TRBV19 TRBD1 CASSIQGGSYGYTF TGTGCCAGTAGTATCCAGGGGGGGTCCTATGGCTACACCTTC
many TRBJ1-1 TRBV28 NA CASSQTAQGNTEAFF TGTGCCAGCAGTCAGACCGCTCAGGGGAACACTGAAGCTTTCTTT
many TRBJ2-3 TRBV5-5 NA CASSLDFSVGPDTQYF TGTGCCAGCAGCTTGGATTTTAGCGTCGGGCCAGATACGCAGTATTTT
many TRBJ1-2 TRBV27 TRBD1 CASSSRTGRGYTF TGTGCCAGCAGTTCCCGGACAGGGCGTGGCTACACCTTC
many TRBJ2-3 TRBV12-3/TRBV12-4 NA CASSGGPSVGTDTQYF TGTGCCAGCAGTGGCGGACCCTCGGTAGGCACAGATACGCAGTATTTT
many TRBJ2-1 TRBV20-1 TRBD2 CSARLAGVLYNEQFF TGCAGTGCTAGACTCGCGGGAGTATTATACAATGAGCAGTTCTTC
many TRBJ2-1 TRBV5-1 TRBD1 CASSPSVTGDYNEQFF TGCGCCAGCAGCCCCTCTGTGACAGGGGACTACAATGAGCAGTTCTTC
many TRBJ2-5 TRBV9 NA CASSVGDPGETQYF TGTGCCAGCAGCGTAGGGGACCCAGGAGAGACCCAGTACTTC
many TRBJ2-3 TRBV7-6 NA CASSQMTGTDTQYF TGTGCCAGCAGCCAGATGACAGGTACAGATACGCAGTATTTT
NA TRBJ2-2 TRBV5-1 TRBD1 CASSTGTGAGELFF TGCGCCAGCAGCACGGGGACAGGGGCCGGGGAGCTGTTTTTT
NA TRBJ2-7 TRBV9 NA CASSGPGESHYYEQYF TGTGCCAGCAGCGGCCCGGGGGAGAGTCACTACTACGAGCAGTACTTC
NA TRBJ1-1 TRBV27 NA CASSLSSRKNTEAFF TGTGCCAGCAGTTTATCTTCCAGAAAGAACACTGAAGCTTTCTTT
many TRBJ1-2 TRBV18 TRBD1 CASSPYKGTDGYTF TGTGCCAGCTCACCATATAAGGGGACAGATGGCTACACCTTC
many TRBJ2-7 TRBV20-1 TRBD2 CSARDSLAGAEHEQYF TGCAGTGCTAGAGATTCCCTAGCGGGGGCGGAGCACGAGCAGTACTTC
many TRBJ1-5 TRBV4-1 NA CASSQGREPQHF TGCGCCAGCAGCCAAGGAAGAGAGCCCCAGCATTTT
many TRBJ2-2 TRBV11-2 NA CASSLTPEGTGELFF TGTGCCAGCAGCTTAACTCCCGAAGGCACCGGGGAGCTGTTTTTT
many TRBJ1-5 TRBV7-2 NA CASSPGYGGGQPQHF TGTGCCAGCAGCCCCGGGTATGGGGGAGGACAGCCCCAGCATTTT
many TRBJ1-2 TRBV7-2 NA CASSWVQANYGYTF TGTGCCAGCAGCTGGGTTCAAGCTAACTATGGCTACACCTTC
many TRBJ2-1 TRBV9 NA CASSVADYNEQFF TGTGCCAGCAGCGTAGCAGATTACAATGAGCAGTTCTTC
many TRBJ1-4 TRBV28 NA CASSLTFGRETNEKLFF TGTGCCAGCAGTTTAACCTTCGGCAGGGAGACTAATGAAAAACTGTTTTTT
many TRBJ2-7 TRBV7-9 NA CASSFPHPGLTYEQYF TGTGCCAGCAGCTTTCCACATCCGGGGTTAACCTACGAGCAGTACTTC
NA TRBJ2-1 TRBV10-3 TRBD1 CAIMRGQGDEQFF TGTGCCATCATGAGGGGACAGGGGGATGAGCAGTTCTTC
few TRBJ1-1 TRBV7-8 NA CASSSSRGSTEAFF TGTGCCAGCAGCTCGAGCAGGGGTTCCACTGAAGCTTTCTTT
many TRBJ1-1 TRBV20-1 NA CSARGPELNTEAFF TGCAGTGCTAGAGGGCCTGAATTGAACACTGAAGCTTTCTTT
many TRBJ1-5 TRBV28 NA CASSSLDQPQHF TGTGCCAGCAGTTCACTAGATCAGCCCCAGCATTTT
many TRBJ1-4 TRBV5-1 NA CASSPARDTSLLNEKLFF TGCGCCAGCAGCCCGGCTCGGGACACCTCCCTACTTAATGAAAAACTGTTTTTT
few TRBJ2-3 TRBV20-1 TRBD2 CSARTPSGLSTDTQYF TGCAGTGCTAGAACGCCTAGCGGGCTAAGCACAGATACGCAGTATTTT
many TRBJ1-2 TRBV18 TRBD1 CASSAPYDRGDYGYTF TGTGCCAGCTCGGCCCCTTATGACAGGGGAGACTATGGCTACACCTTC
many TRBJ2-2 TRBV19 TRBD2 CASTLIPGLAFGELFF TGTGCCAGTACCCTAATACCGGGACTAGCGTTCGGGGAGCTGTTTTTT
many TRBJ1-2 TRBV28 NA CASKEGANYGYTF TGTGCCAGCAAGGAGGGGGCTAACTATGGCTACACCTTC
many TRBJ2-7 TRBV13 NA CASSRWASGTHEQYF TGTGCCAGCAGTCGATGGGCATCGGGGACCCACGAGCAGTACTTC
NA TRBJ1-1 TRBV7-3 NA CANSLNGGMNTEAFF TGTGCCAACAGCCTAAACGGTGGGATGAACACTGAAGCTTTCTTT
NA TRBJ2-1 TRBV29-1 TRBD1 CSVGTGDYNEQFF TGCAGCGTGGGGACAGGGGACTACAATGAGCAGTTCTTC
many TRBJ2-3 TRBV12-3/TRBV12-4 NA CASSASSADTQYF TGTGCCAGCAGTGCCTCTAGCGCCGATACGCAGTATTTT
many TRBJ2-2 TRBV9 TRBD2 CASSVAASGGPPNTGELFF TGTGCCAGCAGCGTAGCTGCTAGCGGGGGCCCTCCGAACACCGGGGAGCTGTTTTTT
few TRBJ2-2 TRBV7-8 NA CASSGHSNTGELFF TGTGCCAGCAGCGGACATTCGAACACCGGGGAGCTGTTTTTT
many TRBJ1-1 TRBV5-1 TRBD1 CASSKDRGRDTEAFF TGCGCCAGCAGCAAGGACAGGGGCAGGGACACTGAAGCTTTCTTT
many TRBJ1-1 TRBV29-1 NA CSAGRQNTEAFF TGCAGCGCGGGACGGCAGAACACTGAAGCTTTCTTT